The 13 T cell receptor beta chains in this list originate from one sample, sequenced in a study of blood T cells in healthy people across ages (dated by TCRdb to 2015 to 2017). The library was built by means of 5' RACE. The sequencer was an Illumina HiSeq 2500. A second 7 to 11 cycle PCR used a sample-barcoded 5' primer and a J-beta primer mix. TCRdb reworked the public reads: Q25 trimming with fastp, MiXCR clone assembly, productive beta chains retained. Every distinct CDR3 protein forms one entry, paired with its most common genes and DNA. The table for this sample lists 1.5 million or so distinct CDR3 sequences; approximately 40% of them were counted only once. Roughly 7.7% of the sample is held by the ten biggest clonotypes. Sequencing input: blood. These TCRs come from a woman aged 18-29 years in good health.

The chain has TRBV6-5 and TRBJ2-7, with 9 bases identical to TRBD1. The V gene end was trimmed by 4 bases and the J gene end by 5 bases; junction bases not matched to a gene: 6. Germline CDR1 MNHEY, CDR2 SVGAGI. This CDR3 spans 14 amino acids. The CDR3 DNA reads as TGTGCCAGCAGTTCCCCACAGGGGGCGGACGAGCAGTACTTC. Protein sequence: CASSSPQGADEQYF.

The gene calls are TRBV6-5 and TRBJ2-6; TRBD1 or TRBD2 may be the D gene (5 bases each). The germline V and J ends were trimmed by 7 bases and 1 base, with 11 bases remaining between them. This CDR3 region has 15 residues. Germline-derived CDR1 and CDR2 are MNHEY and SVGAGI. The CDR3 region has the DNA TGTGCCAGCACCGCTGGGGGATCTGGGGCCAACGTCCTGACTTTC. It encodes CASTAGGSGANVLTF.

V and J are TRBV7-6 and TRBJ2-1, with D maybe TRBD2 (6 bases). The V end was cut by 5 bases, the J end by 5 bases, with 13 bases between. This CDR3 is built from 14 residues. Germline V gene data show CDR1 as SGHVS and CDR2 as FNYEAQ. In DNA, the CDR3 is TGTGCCAGCAGCCCAGAGGGACTGCACAATGAGCAGTTCTTC. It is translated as CASSPEGLHNEQFF.

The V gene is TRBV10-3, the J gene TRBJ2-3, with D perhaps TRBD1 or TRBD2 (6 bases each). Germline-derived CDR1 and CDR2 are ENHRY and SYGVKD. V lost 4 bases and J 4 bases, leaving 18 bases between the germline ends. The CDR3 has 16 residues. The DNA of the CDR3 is TGTGCCATCAGTGGGAACAGGGCCGGGAGTTCAGATACGCAGTATTTT. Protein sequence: CAISGNRAGSSDTQYF.

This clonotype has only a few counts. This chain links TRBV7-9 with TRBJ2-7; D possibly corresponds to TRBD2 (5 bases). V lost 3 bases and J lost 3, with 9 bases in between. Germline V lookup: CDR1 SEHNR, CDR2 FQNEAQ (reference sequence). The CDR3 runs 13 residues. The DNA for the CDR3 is TGTGCCAGCAGCTTCAGCGGCTACTACGAGCAGTACTTC. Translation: CASSFSGYYEQYF.

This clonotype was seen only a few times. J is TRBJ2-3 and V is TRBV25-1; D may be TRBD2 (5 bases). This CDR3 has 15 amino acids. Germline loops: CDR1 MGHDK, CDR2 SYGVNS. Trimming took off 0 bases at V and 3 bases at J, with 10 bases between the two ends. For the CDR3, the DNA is TGTGCCAGCAGTGAATATTACCGGGGAACAGATACGCAGTATTTT. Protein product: CASSEYYRGTDTQYF.

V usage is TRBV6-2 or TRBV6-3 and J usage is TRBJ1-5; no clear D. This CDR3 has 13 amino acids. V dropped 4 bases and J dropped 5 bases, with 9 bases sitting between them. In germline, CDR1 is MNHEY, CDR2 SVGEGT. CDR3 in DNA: TGTGCCAGCAGTTCAACTCAAGATCAGCCCCAGCATTTT. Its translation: CASSSTQDQPQHF.

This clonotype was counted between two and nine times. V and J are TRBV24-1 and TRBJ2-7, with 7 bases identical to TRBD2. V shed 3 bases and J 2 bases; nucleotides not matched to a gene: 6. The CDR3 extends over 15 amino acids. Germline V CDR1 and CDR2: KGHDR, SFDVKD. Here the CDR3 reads CATSDRFGGTYEQYF. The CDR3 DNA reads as TGTGCCACCAGTGATAGGTTCGGGGGGACCTACGAGCAGTACTTC.

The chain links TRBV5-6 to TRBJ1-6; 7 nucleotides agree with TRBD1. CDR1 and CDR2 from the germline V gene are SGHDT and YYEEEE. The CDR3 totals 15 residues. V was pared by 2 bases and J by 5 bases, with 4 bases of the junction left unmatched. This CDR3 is CASSFYRGNNSPLHF. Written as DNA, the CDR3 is TGTGCCAGCAGCTTCTACAGGGGCAATAATTCACCCCTCCACTTT.

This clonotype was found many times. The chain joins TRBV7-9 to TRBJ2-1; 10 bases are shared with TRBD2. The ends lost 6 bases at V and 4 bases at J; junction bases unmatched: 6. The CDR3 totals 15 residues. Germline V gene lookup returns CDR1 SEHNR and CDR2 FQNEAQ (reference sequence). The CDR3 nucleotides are TGTGCCAGCAGTGTTAGCGGGGGGCGATACAATGAGCAGTTCTTC. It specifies CASSVSGGRYNEQFF. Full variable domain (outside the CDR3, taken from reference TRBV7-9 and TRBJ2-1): DTGVSQNPRHKITKRGQNVTFRCDPISEHNRLYWYRQTLGQGPEFLTYFQNEAQLEKSRLLSDRFSAERPKGSFSTLEIQRTEQGDSAMYLCASSVSGGRYNEQFFGPGTRLTVL.

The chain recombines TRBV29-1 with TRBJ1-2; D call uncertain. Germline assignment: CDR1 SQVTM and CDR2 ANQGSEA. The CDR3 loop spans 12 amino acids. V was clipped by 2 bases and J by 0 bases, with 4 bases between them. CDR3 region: CSVERSNYGYTF. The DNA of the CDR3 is TGCAGCGTTGAAAGGTCTAACTATGGCTACACCTTC.

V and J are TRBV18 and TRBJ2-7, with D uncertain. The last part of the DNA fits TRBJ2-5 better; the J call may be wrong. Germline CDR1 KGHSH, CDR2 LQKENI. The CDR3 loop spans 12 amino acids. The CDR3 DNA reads TGTGCCAGTGGCGGAAGGCAGGAGACCCAGTACTTC. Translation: CASGGRQETQYF.

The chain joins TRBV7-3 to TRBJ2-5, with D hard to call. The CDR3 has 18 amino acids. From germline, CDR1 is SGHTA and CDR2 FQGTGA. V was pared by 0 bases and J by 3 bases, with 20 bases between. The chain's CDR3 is CASSLTFPSAERKETQYF. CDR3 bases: TGTGCCAGCAGCTTAACGTTCCCGAGCGCGGAGAGGAAAGAGACCCAGTACTTC.